Listed below are T cell receptor beta chains from one sample, sequenced in a study of blood T cell repertoires in COVID-19. Sequencing used immunoSEQ multiplex PCR; TCRdb keeps in-frame clones, though not all of them. This repertoire shows a few hundred thousand clones, around 87% found once; its top ten account for roughly 1%. The sequencing sample was made of peripheral blood. All receptors derive from a woman aged 40 to 55 with COVID-19, enrolled during active disease. Both conserved end residues are part of each CDR3. D genes are given only for firm matches. Clone size is stated in some rows and not others, as once, few, many or a class when expanded.

J | size | V | D | DNA | CDR3
TRBJ1-2 | - | TRBV5-1 | TRBD1 | TGCGCCAGCAGTCTTGAGGGGACAGCTTATGGCTACACCTTC | CASSLEGTAYGYTF
TRBJ2-1 | - | TRBV19 | TRBD2 | TGTGCCAGTAGTCCGCGGACTAGCGGGAGGGCCAGGAATGAGCAGTTCTTC | CASSPRTSGRARNEQFF
TRBJ2-2 | - | TRBV3-1/TRBV3-2 | - | TGTGCCAGCACCGCACCGGGACTGGGGATCGGGGAGCTGTTTTTT | CASTAPGLGIGELFF
TRBJ1-4 | - | TRBV5-5 | TRBD1 | TGTGCCAGCAGCCGGGGACAGGGGGCAGGAAATGAAAAACTGTTTTTT | CASSRGQGAGNEKLFF
TRBJ1-2 | - | TRBV24-1 | TRBD1 | TGTGCCACCAGTGACCTTGACAGGGACTATGGCTACACCTTC | CATSDLDRDYGYTF
TRBJ2-1 | - | TRBV5-1 | TRBD2 | TGCGCCAGCAGCGTAGGACTAGCGTCGTACAATGAGCAGTTCTTC | CASSVGLASYNEQFF
TRBJ2-5 | once | TRBV7-3 | - | TGTGCCAGCAGCTTAACAGGGGCAGAGACCCAGTACTTC | CASSLTGAETQYF
TRBJ2-7 | - | TRBV15 | - | TGTGCCACCAGCAGACCCTGGGCCAGCGGTATATTGGACTACGAGCAGTACTTC | CATSRPWASGILDYEQYF
TRBJ1-1 | - | TRBV6-2/TRBV6-3 | - | TGTGCCAGCAGTTGGGAGGGGATCACTGAAGCTTTCTTT | CASSWEGITEAFF
TRBJ1-3 | - | TRBV6-5 | - | TGTGCCAGCAGTTACCGGCGGGGGGCGCGAGGAAACACCATATATTTT | CASSYRRGARGNTIYF
TRBJ2-3 | once | TRBV6-5 | - | TGTGCCAGCAGTCCTGACTTATTCACAGATACGCAGTATTTT | CASSPDLFTDTQYF
TRBJ2-7 | - | TRBV6-5 | - | TGTGCCAGCAGGGAGTGGGTGGGTGAGCAGTACTTC | CASREWVGEQYF
TRBJ2-1 | - | TRBV4-1 | TRBD2 | TGCGCCAGCAGCCCCCCGGGACTAGCGGGAGCTCCGGCGGTGTTCTTC | CASSPPGLAGAPAVFF
TRBJ2-3 | - | TRBV5-1 | TRBD2 | TGCGCCAGCAGAAAAGGGACTAGCGGTACCCGCACAGATACGCAGTATTTT | CASRKGTSGTRTDTQYF
TRBJ1-1 | - | TRBV5-1 | TRBD1 | TGCGCCAGCAGCTTGGGGATGGACAGGGTTGGAGCTTTCTTT | CASSLGMDRVGAFF
TRBJ2-5 | once | TRBV6-2/TRBV6-3 | - | TGTGCCAGCAGTTACCACCAGGTAGCGGTACAAGAGACCCAGTACTTC | CASSYHQVAVQETQYF
TRBJ2-2 | - | TRBV11-2 | - | TGTGCCAGCAGCTTATGGGGCGGGGCAAACACCGGGGAGCTGTTTTTT | CASSLWGGANTGELFF
TRBJ1-2 | - | TRBV11-2 | TRBD1 | TGTGCCAGCAGCTTAGAAGAGGGGGCAATCCTTAGCTACACCTTC | CASSLEEGAILSYTF
TRBJ2-5 | - | TRBV12-3/TRBV12-4 | - | TGTGCCAGCAGCTCCAGGGTGGAGACCCAGTACTTC | CASSSRVETQYF
TRBJ1-1 | - | TRBV27 | - | TGTGCCAGCACGTACCGGGGAGGGAACACTGAAGCTTTCTTT | CASTYRGGNTEAFF
TRBJ1-1 | - | TRBV29-1 | - | TGCAGCGTTGAGCGACAGTCATCTGAAGCTTTCTTT | CSVERQSSEAFF
TRBJ2-7 | - | TRBV7-8 | TRBD1 | TGTGCCAGCAGCTCGGGACAGTCCTACGAGCAGTACTTC | CASSSGQSYEQYF
TRBJ2-3 | - | TRBV7-2 | - | TGTGCCAGCAGCTTATCTTATCGGGGGATAAACACAGATACGCAGTATTTT | CASSLSYRGINTDTQYF
TRBJ2-2 | - | TRBV12-3/TRBV12-4 | - | TGTGCCAGCGGCCACAGAACCGGGGAGCTGTTTTTT | CASGHRTGELFF
TRBJ2-7 | - | TRBV18 | TRBD1 | TGTGCCAGCTCACCCGACCTGACAGGGTATCACGAGCAGTACTTC | CASSPDLTGYHEQYF
TRBJ2-1 | - | TRBV24-1 | - | TGTGCCACCAGTGACTACCACGACAGCTACAATGAGCAGTTCTTC | CATSDYHDSYNEQFF
TRBJ1-1 | - | TRBV19 | TRBD1 | TGTGCCAGTAGTCTAAAACAGGGGGCGAGACACACTGAAGCTTTCTTT | CASSLKQGARHTEAFF
TRBJ1-4 | - | TRBV6-5 | - | TGTGCCAGCAGTTGGGGGGCAACTAATGAAAAACTGTTTTTT | CASSWGATNEKLFF
TRBJ2-5 | - | TRBV7-2 | - | TGTGCCAGCAGCTTAGCGTCCGTGTGGGGGCTAAGTAGAGAGACCCAGTACTTC | CASSLASVWGLSRETQYF
TRBJ1-6 | - | TRBV28 | - | TGTGCCAGCAGTACGGACAGAGATAATTCACCCCTCCACTTT | CASSTDRDNSPLHF